The T cell receptor beta chain under discussion was sequenced for a study of blood T cell repertoires in COVID-19. The overall study: Sites in the United States, Italy and Spain provided acute and convalescent COVID-19 samples. T cells, B-cell-depleted T cells, or PBMCs provided the cDNA or gDNA that served as material.

As processed by the authors: Amplified reference gene primers provided the basis for estimating nucleated cell counts. The table came from immunoSEQ multiplex PCR; TCRdb's copy has only in-frame clones and leaves some out. V and J calls plus clone size are reproduced from that table; the DNA served to infer D and trimming. The repertoire holds about 410,000 clones, with 75% to 90% as singletons. CDR3 length: 16 amino acids. V was clipped by 7 bases and J by 10 bases; unmatched bases: 16. Per the germline V gene, CDR1 is LNHDA and CDR2 is SQIVND (reference sequence). The clonotype originates from a woman aged 25 to 39 with active or convalescent COVID-19. Sequencing was performed on peripheral blood. This chain links TRBV19 with TRBJ2-1, with 10 positions matching TRBD1. CDR3 DNA sequence: TGTGCCAGTACAGCCTCGGGACAGGGGTATACGGAGGAGCAGTTCTTC. It encodes CASTASGQGYTEEQFF.